The entry below describes one TCR beta chain. The source of the sample is a study of blood T cell repertoires in COVID-19. Study background: Donors in the United States, Italy and Spain gave samples during acute or convalescent COVID-19.

In the original workflow: How many nucleated cells were present was estimated from reference gene primer amplification. Only in-frame clones appear in the TCRdb table, and some are missing; sequencing was by immunoSEQ multiplex PCR. That table gives V, J and clone size, and the DNA gave D and trimming. The profile shows about 210,000 clones, about 83% of them singletons. This CDR3 spans 16 amino acids. CDR1 and CDR2 (germline): SGHAT, FQDESV (reference sequence). Trimming left V 0 bases short and J 0 bases short, with 10 bases between. Sample: peripheral blood. The sequence derives from a woman between 45 and 65 years old with acute or convalescent COVID-19. The V call is TRBV11-1, the J call TRBJ2-3; D perhaps matches TRBD1 (5 bases). The CDR3 bases are TGTGCCAGCAGCTTAGCGGGCGGACATAGCACAGATACGCAGTATTTT. Translation gives CASSLAGGHSTDTQYF.